This T cell receptor beta chain is drawn from a study of blood T cell repertoires in COVID-19. CDR1 is ENHRY and CDR2 is SYGVKD in the germline V gene. CDR3 length: 14 residues. V shed 3 bases and J 1 base; nucleotides not matched to a gene: 0. TCRdb keeps only in-frame clones here, not all; method: immunoSEQ multiplex PCR. Altogether approximately 470,000 clones are present, 87% being singletons, with the ten largest covering 0.7%. This clone appeared once. At the DNA level, this CDR3 is encoded by other sequences in the same sample as well. The TCR originated in a woman aged 18 to 35 who had recovered from COVID-19. Sequencing was done on a sample of PBMCs or T cells enriched from blood (not recorded which). The chain combines TRBV10-3 with TRBJ2-3; 8 bases are shared with TRBD2. CDR3 coding DNA: TGTGCCATCAGTGACGGGGGGGGCACAGATACGCAGTATTTT. This sequence encodes CAISDGGGTDTQYF.